Below, 25 T cell receptor beta chains from the same sample are listed, as sequenced in a study of T-cell reconstitution after alpha-beta-depleted transplantation in children. Preparing the TCRbeta library involved the use of unique molecular identifiers. MiXCR, run by TCRdb on the PCR reads, gives a single entry per CDR3 protein. This table has over 150,000 distinct CDR3 sequences, over 8.5% appearing once. The input for sequencing was PBMCs, taken before TCRalphabeta/CD19-depleted stem cell transplant. These receptors were taken from a boy aged 2 to 10 with acute myeloid leukemia, due to receive a stem cell transplant.

This clonotype was detected many times. V and J are TRBV9 and TRBJ1-2, with D perhaps TRBD1 (6 bases). Trimming shortened V by 7 bases and J by 2 bases, and 15 bases separated the two germline ends. This CDR3 region has 14 residues. Looked up from germline, CDR1 is SGDLS and CDR2 is YYNGEE. CDR3 loop: CASDVQGVNYGYTF. CDR3 DNA sequence: TGTGCCAGCGACGTACAGGGTGTCAACTATGGCTACACCTTC.

Regarding this clonotype: This clone may be a read error of a much larger clone one base away. The chain joins TRBV6-5 to TRBJ2-3; the D gene could be TRBD1 or TRBD2 (5 bases each). Between the trimmed V and J ends, which lost 2 bases and 2 bases, there was a span of 11 bases. Germline assignment: CDR1 MNHEY and CDR2 SVGAGI. The CDR3 covers 15 residues. The CDR3 nucleotides are TGTGCCAGCAGTTACACTGGGGGAGACACAGATACGCAGTATTTT. Translation gives CASSYTGGDTDTQYF.

This clonotype has a count of ten or more. The V and J genes are TRBV12-3 or TRBV12-4 and TRBJ1-4, with D uncertain. The CDR3 is made up of 13 amino acids. V was shortened by 6 bases and J by 8 bases, with 13 bases between the two germline ends. The CDR3 sequence is CASSSVLDEKLFF. CDR3 DNA: TGTGCCAGCAGCTCCGTTCTGGACGAAAAACTGTTTTTT.

This clonotype was counted many times. The rearrangement uses TRBV20-1 and TRBJ2-7, with 9 bases matching TRBD2. Trimming cost V 0 bases and J 3 bases; bases outside gene matches: 6. The CDR3 runs 15 residues. Germline-derived CDR1 and CDR2 are DFQATT and SNEGSKA (reference sequence). CDR3 sequence (DNA): TGCAGTGCTAGAGATCGTAGTAGCGGGAGCTACGAGCAGTACTTC. Translated: CSARDRSSGSYEQYF.

In regard to this clonotype: A much larger clone lies one base from this, so it may be a read error. The chain joins TRBV9 to TRBJ2-7; 8 positions agree with TRBD2. J gave up 2 bases and V 3 bases, and 7 bases lay outside the gene matches. The CDR3 sequence is 15 residues long. Germline values: CDR1 SGDLS, CDR2 YYNGEE. The CDR3 loop reads CASSELAAMAYEQYF. CDR3 in DNA: TGTGCCAGCAGCGAACTAGCGGCTATGGCCTACGAGCAGTACTTC. Complete variable domain (other parts from reference TRBV9 and TRBJ2-7): DSGVTQTPKHLITATGQRVTLRCSPRSGDLSVYWYQQSLDQGLQFLIQYYNGEERAKGNILERFSAQQFPDLHSELNLSSLELGDSALYFCASSELAAMAYEQYFGPGTRLTVT.

This clonotype was seen many times. The chain is built from TRBV7-3 and TRBJ1-6; D is unresolved. Trimming took 1 base from V and 9 from J, leaving 7 bases between them. The CDR3 consists of 13 residues. Germline V lookup: CDR1 SGHTA, CDR2 FQGTGA. The CDR3 protein is CASSLSLGSPLHF. CDR3 DNA sequence: TGTGCCAGCAGCTTAAGCCTGGGTTCACCCCTCCACTTT.

At least ten counts were recorded for this clonotype. V usage is TRBV4-1 and J usage is TRBJ1-2, with 11 positions matching TRBD1. Germline V gives CDR1 MGHRA, CDR2 YSYEKL. The junction had 2 bases not matched to a gene; V was cut back by 1 base and J by 4 bases. The CDR3 loop spans 15 amino acids. The CDR3 DNA reads as TGCGCCAGCAGCCAAGGGGACAGGGGGGGCTATGGCTACACCTTC. Protein product: CASSQGDRGGYGYTF.

In this sample, this clonotype turned up many times. This chain uses TRBV7-8 with TRBJ2-2, with D unclear. Looked up from germline, CDR1 is SGHVS and CDR2 is FQNEAQ. The CDR3 covers 15 residues. Trimming took off 3 bases at V and 0 bases at J, with 8 bases between the two ends. CDR3: CASSFLSTNTGELFF. The CDR3, as DNA: TGTGCCAGCAGCTTTCTCAGCACGAACACCGGGGAGCTGTTTTTT.

This clonotype appeared many times. The chain employs TRBV20-1 and TRBJ2-7, with 7 positions matching TRBD1. Germline CDR1 is DFQATT and CDR2 is SNEGSKA (reference sequence). This CDR3 is 14 amino acids long. J gave up 4 bases and V 4 bases, and 10 bases lay outside the gene matches. The DNA of the CDR3 is TGCAGTGCTACCGGTTGGGGACAGCAATACGAGCAGTACTTC. This encodes CSATGWGQQYEQYF.

There are many counts of this clonotype. The genes are TRBV3-1 and TRBJ2-3, with D unresolved. The CDR3 length is 15 residues. CDR1 LGHDT and CDR2 YNNKEL come from the germline V gene (reference sequence). V dropped 1 base and J dropped 4 bases, with 12 bases sitting between them. This CDR3 is CASSQGASAADTQYF. The CDR3 coding sequence is TGTGCCAGCAGCCAAGGAGCGTCAGCAGCAGATACGCAGTATTTT.

This clonotype was observed at least ten times. V is TRBV20-1 and J is TRBJ2-2; D call uncertain. Germline CDR1 is DFQATT and CDR2 is SNEGSKA (reference sequence). This CDR3 comprises 13 residues. V lost 5 bases and J 0 bases, leaving 7 bases between the germline ends. The CDR3 here is CSARSTNTGELFF. The DNA of the CDR3 is TGCAGTGCTCGGTCCACGAACACCGGGGAGCTGTTTTTT.

The table lists this clonotype with many counts. The chain employs TRBV4-2 and TRBJ2-4; D gene ambiguous. This CDR3 comprises 15 residues. V lost 0 bases and J lost 3, with 9 bases in between. Germline V gives CDR1 LGHNA, CDR2 YNFKEQ. The CDR3 spells CASSQEGYGKNIQYF. The CDR3 DNA follows: TGTGCCAGCAGCCAAGAAGGGTACGGCAAAAACATTCAGTACTTC.

This clonotype was observed at least ten times. The CDR3 nucleotides are TGTGCCAGCAGACCAGGGGGGCGGACCCCCCAGAGGGATACGCAGTATTTT. Translated: CASRPGGRTPQRDTQYF. J is TRBJ2-3 and V is TRBV14; TRBD1 is a possible D gene (7 bases). The CDR3 consists of 17 residues. The V and J ends lost 6 bases and 6 bases respectively, with 25 bases between them. Germline CDR1 reads SGHDN; CDR2 reads FVKESK. Full variable domain (remainder filled in from reference TRBV14 and TRBJ2-3): EAGVTQFPSHSVIEKGQTVTLRCDPISGHDNLYWYRRVMGKEIKFLLHFVKESKQDESGMPNNRFLAERTGGTYSTLKVQPAELEDSGVYFCASRPGGRTPQRDTQYFGPGTRLTVL.

Concerning this clonotype: One base away lies a much larger clone, so this may be a sequencing read error. The chain uses TRBV20-1 and TRBJ1-2; D is possibly TRBD1 (6 bases). This CDR3 spans 14 amino acids. The V gene's germline CDR1 is DFQATT and CDR2 SNEGSKA (reference sequence). The V end lost 5 bases, the J end lost 6 bases, and 19 bases lay between the germline ends. CDR3 in amino acids: CSASRGARFHGYTF. The CDR3 DNA is TGCAGTGCTTCGCGGGGGGCGCGTTTCCATGGCTACACCTTC.

CDR3 sequence: CASSLDRADYNEQFF. The CDR3 nucleotides are TGTGCCAGCAGCTTAGATCGCGCGGACTACAATGAGCAGTTCTTC. The chain joins TRBV11-3 to TRBJ2-1; D unclear. Germline V lookup: CDR1 SGHNT, CDR2 YENEEA. With 0 bases removed from V and 3 bases from J, the gap between germline ends came to 9 bases. The CDR3 runs 15 residues.

This clonotype was counted ten times or more. The chain joins TRBV12-3 or TRBV12-4 to TRBJ1-1; the D gene is possibly TRBD1 (5 bases). This CDR3 is built from 12 residues. V was shortened by 5 bases and J by 4 bases, with 8 bases between the two germline ends. The CDR3 coding sequence is TGTGCCAGCAGTCGAGGGGTCACTGAAGCTTTCTTT. Amino acids: CASSRGVTEAFF.

At least ten counts were recorded for this clonotype. The V gene is TRBV11-1, the J gene TRBJ1-1, with D unclear. The CDR3 runs to 15 residues. The germline V and J ends were trimmed by 2 bases and 0 bases, with 10 bases remaining between them. The germline V gene has CDR1 SGHAT and CDR2 FQDESV (reference sequence). As DNA, the CDR3 is TGTGCCAGCAGCTTACCCAAGGCACTGAACACTGAAGCTTTCTTT. Amino acid sequence: CASSLPKALNTEAFF.

This clonotype was recorded at least ten times. The chain uses TRBV7-3 and TRBJ2-5; the D call may be TRBD1 or TRBD2 (6 bases each). This CDR3 has 17 amino acids. The germline V gene encodes CDR1 SGHTA and CDR2 FQGTGA. V gave up 5 bases and J gave up 5 bases, with 24 bases separating them. The CDR3 is CASSPGREAGDGETQYF. The CDR3 DNA reads TGTGCCAGCAGCCCCGGGAGAGAGGCAGGGGATGGGGAGACCCAGTACTTC. The full variable domain, with the rest looked up from reference TRBV7-3 and TRBJ2-5, is GAGVSQTPSNKVTEKGKYVELRCDPISGHTALYWYRQSLGQGPEFLIYFQGTGAADDSGLPNDRFFAVRPEGSVSTLKIQRTERGDSAVYLCASSPGREAGDGETQYFGPGTRLLVL.

This clonotype was seen many times. This chain's CDR3 is CASSTSDTQYF. In nucleotides, the CDR3 is TGCGCCAGCAGCACCAGTGATACGCAGTATTTT. This chain connects TRBV5-1 to TRBJ2-3; D is unclear. The CDR3 loop spans 11 amino acids. Trimming shortened V by 4 bases and J by 6 bases, and 6 bases separated the two germline ends. Germline V gene sequence: CDR1 SGHRS, CDR2 YFSETQ. The full variable domain, its missing parts supplied by reference TRBV5-1 and TRBJ2-3, is KAGVTQTPRYLIKTRGQQVTLSCSPISGHRSVSWYQQTPGQGLQFLFEYFSETQRNKGNFPGRFSGRQFSNSRSEMNVSTLELGDSALYLCASSTSDTQYFGPGTRLTVL.

This clonotype was seen ten or more times. The CDR3 loop is CASSTRQGGYTF. CDR3 in DNA: TGCGCCAGCAGCACCCGACAGGGGGGCTACACCTTC. The chain uses TRBV4-1 and TRBJ1-2; TRBD1 matches at 8 bases. Germline V lookup: CDR1 MGHRA, CDR2 YSYEKL. V was pared by 5 bases and J by 8 bases, with 4 bases of the junction left unmatched. The CDR3 has 12 amino acids.

This clonotype was counted ten times or more. The V call is TRBV4-1, the J call TRBJ2-1; 12 bases line up with TRBD2. Germline CDR1 MGHRA, CDR2 YSYEKL. The CDR3 is 16 amino acids. V lost 1 base, J lost 9 bases, and 7 bases stayed unmatched. The CDR3 spells CASSQATTSGSLEQFF. CDR3 DNA: TGCGCCAGCAGCCAAGCGACGACTAGCGGGAGTCTTGAGCAGTTCTTC.

For the CDR3, the DNA is TGTGCCTGGAGTGTGGGGACACGTTATAATAGCAATCAGCCCCAGCATTTT. Its protein is CAWSVGTRYNSNQPQHF. The genes are TRBV30 and TRBJ1-5; perhaps TRBD1 as D (6 bases). The germline V gene has CDR1 GTSNPN and CDR2 SVGIG (reference sequence). V was pared by 0 bases and J by 0 bases, with 15 bases between. This CDR3 comprises 17 residues. Using reference TRBV30 and TRBJ1-5 for the parts outside the CDR3, the full variable domain is SQTIHQWPATLVQPVGSPLSLECTVEGTSNPNLYWYRQAAGRGLQLLFYSVGIGQISSEVPQNLSASRPQDRQFILSSKKLLLSDSGFYLCAWSVGTRYNSNQPQHFGDGTRLSIL.

The rearrangement uses TRBV12-3 or TRBV12-4 and TRBJ2-1; no definite D call. This CDR3 has 13 residues. Trimming removed 3 bases at V and 7 bases at J, with 10 bases between. The CDR3 nucleotides read TGTGCCAGCAGTTTTTTCATTCGGAATGAGCAGTTCTTC. Amino acid sequence: CASSFFIRNEQFF.

This clonotype was recorded at least ten times. The chain links TRBV7-9 to TRBJ2-2; 7 bases map to TRBD1. The germline CDR1 and CDR2 sequences are SEHNR and FQNEAQ (reference sequence). The CDR3 is 15 residues long. Trimming at V came to 7 bases and at J to 1 base, leaving 6 bases not matched to a gene. CDR3 amino acids: CASTWDSRNTGELFF. Written as DNA, the CDR3 is TGTGCCAGCACCTGGGACAGCAGGAACACCGGGGAGCTGTTTTTT.

Many counts were recorded for this clonotype. This chain uses TRBV7-8 with TRBJ1-1; D not resolved. The CDR3 contains 12 residues. Trimming shortened V by 1 base and J by 8 bases, and 8 bases separated the two germline ends. Germline V gives CDR1 SGHVS, CDR2 FQNEAQ. The CDR3: CASSLVVREAFF. The CDR3 bases are TGTGCCAGCAGCTTAGTGGTCAGAGAAGCTTTCTTT.